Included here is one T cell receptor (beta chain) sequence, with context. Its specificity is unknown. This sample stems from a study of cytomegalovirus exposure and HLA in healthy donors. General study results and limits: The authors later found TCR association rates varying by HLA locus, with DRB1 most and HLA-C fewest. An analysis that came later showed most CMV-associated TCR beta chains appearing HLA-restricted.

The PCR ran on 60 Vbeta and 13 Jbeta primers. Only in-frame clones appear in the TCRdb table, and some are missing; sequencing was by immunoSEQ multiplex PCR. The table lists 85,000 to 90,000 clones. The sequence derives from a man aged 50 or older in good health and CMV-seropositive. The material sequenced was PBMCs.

The CDR3, as DNA: TGTGCCAGCAGCCCGGGACAGGCGACCGTTCAGCCCCAGCATTTT. It yields the protein CASSPGQATVQPQHF. The J gene is TRBJ1-5, the V gene TRBV6-5; 8 bases fit TRBD1. The junction had 10 bases not matched to a gene; V was cut back by 6 bases and J by 6 bases. Germline lookup yields CDR1 MNHEY and CDR2 SVGAGI. The CDR3 has 15 amino acids.